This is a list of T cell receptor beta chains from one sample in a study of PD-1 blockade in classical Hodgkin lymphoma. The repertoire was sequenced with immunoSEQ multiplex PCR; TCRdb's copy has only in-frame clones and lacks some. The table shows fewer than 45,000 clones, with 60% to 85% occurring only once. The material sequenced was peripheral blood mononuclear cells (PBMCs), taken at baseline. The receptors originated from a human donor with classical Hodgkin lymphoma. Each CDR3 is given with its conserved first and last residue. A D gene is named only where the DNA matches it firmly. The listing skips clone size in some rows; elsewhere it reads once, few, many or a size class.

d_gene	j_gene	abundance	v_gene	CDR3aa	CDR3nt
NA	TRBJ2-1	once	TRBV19	CASSRDSRYNIYNEQFF	TGTGCCAGTAGCCGGGACTCCCGCTATAATATCTACAATGAGCAGTTCTTC
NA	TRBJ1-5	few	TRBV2	CASSDAGAGNQPQHF	TGTGCCAGCAGTGATGCGGGGGCCGGCAATCAGCCCCAGCATTTT
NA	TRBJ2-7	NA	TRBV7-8	CASSQIWGGAQGHYEQYF	TGTGCCAGCAGCCAAATTTGGGGGGGGGCACAGGGTCACTACGAGCAGTACTTC
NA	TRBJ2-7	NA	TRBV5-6	CASSFLAYEQYF	TGTGCCAGCAGCTTTCTAGCCTACGAGCAGTACTTC
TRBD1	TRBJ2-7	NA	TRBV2	CASSSEGGSESSYEQYF	TGTGCCAGCAGTTCCGAAGGGGGCAGCGAGAGCTCCTACGAGCAGTACTTC
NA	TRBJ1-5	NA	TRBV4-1	CASSQRDNQPQHF	TGCGCCAGCAGCCAAAGGGATAATCAGCCCCAGCATTTT
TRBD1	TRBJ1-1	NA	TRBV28	CASSLWTGVEWGTEAFF	TGTGCCAGCAGTTTATGGACAGGGGTTGAGTGGGGCACTGAAGCTTTCTTT
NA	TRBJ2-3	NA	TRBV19	CASNGVSTDTQYF	TGTGCCAGTAACGGGGTTAGCACAGATACGCAGTATTTT
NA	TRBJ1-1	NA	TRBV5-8	CASSSDRSMNTEAFF	TGTGCCAGCAGCTCGGACAGAAGCATGAACACTGAAGCTTTCTTT
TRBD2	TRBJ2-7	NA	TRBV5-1	CASSSRTSGTREQYF	TGCGCCAGCAGCTCAAGGACTAGCGGGACGCGAGAGCAGTACTTC
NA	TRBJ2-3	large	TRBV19	CASSIIGRTTTDTQYF	TGTGCCAGTAGTATAATCGGCCGTACCACAACAGATACGCAGTATTTT
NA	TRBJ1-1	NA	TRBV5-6	CASSLWGAGSTEAFF	TGTGCCAGCAGCTTGTGGGGGGCAGGAAGCACTGAAGCTTTCTTT
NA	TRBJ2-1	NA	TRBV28	CASTIRGRHEQFF	TGTGCCAGCACCATCAGGGGTCGCCATGAGCAGTTCTTC
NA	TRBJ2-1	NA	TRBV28	CASTLRGEQFF	TGTGCCAGCACCCTACGGGGTGAGCAGTTCTTC
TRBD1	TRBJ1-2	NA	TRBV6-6	CASSYPPDREFGYTF	TGTGCCAGCAGTTACCCGCCCGACAGGGAATTCGGCTACACCTTC
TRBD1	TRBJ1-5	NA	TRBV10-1	CASPGDRLGNQPQHF	TGCGCCAGCCCCGGGGACAGGTTGGGCAATCAGCCCCAGCATTTT
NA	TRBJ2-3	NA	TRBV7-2	CASRPQGGRRTDTQYF	TGTGCCAGCAGGCCACAGGGCGGGAGAAGGACAGATACGCAGTATTTT
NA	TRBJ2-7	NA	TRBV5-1	CASSLALGGSYEQYF	TGTGCCAGCAGCTTGGCTTTAGGCGGCTCCTACGAGCAGTACTTC
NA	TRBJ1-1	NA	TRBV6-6	CASSYRLESTEAFF	TGTGCCAGCAGTTACCGACTGGAGAGCACTGAAGCTTTCTTT
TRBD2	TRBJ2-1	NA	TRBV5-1	CASSLRPSGLSSYNEQFF	TGCGCCAGCAGCTTGCGGCCTAGCGGGCTTAGCTCCTACAATGAGCAGTTCTTC
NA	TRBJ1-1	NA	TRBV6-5	CASSYLGNTEAFF	TGTGCCAGCAGTTACTTGGGGAACACTGAAGCTTTCTTT
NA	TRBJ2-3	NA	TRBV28	CASSPGFPGQGTSTDTQYF	TGTGCCAGCAGTCCCGGATTCCCGGGCCAGGGGACTAGCACAGATACGCAGTATTTT
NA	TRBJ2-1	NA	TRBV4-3	CASSQVTETNEQFF	TGCGCCAGCAGCCAAGTAACCGAGACCAATGAGCAGTTCTTC
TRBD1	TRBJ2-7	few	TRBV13	CASSLGTGGTWYEQYF	TGTGCCAGCAGCTTGGGGACAGGGGGAACGTGGTACGAGCAGTACTTC
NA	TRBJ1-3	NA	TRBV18	CASSPRTRNTIYF	TGTGCCAGCTCACCGCGTACCAGAAACACCATATATTTT
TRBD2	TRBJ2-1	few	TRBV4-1	CASSQGPGLALAWDEQFF	TGCGCCAGCAGCCAAGGGCCGGGACTAGCGTTAGCGTGGGATGAGCAGTTCTTC
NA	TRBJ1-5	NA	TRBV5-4	CASSLEGGSQPQHF	TGTGCCAGCAGCTTAGAGGGGGGGTCTCAGCCCCAGCATTTT
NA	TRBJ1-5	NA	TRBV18	CASSEQGFGNQPQHF	TGTGCCAGCTCAGAACAGGGTTTCGGCAATCAGCCCCAGCATTTT
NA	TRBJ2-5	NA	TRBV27	CASSYLGRQETQYF	TGTGCCAGCAGTTATCTAGGGAGACAAGAGACCCAGTACTTC
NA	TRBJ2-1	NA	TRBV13	CASKTGANHNEQFF	TGTGCCAGCAAAACTGGGGCTAACCACAATGAGCAGTTCTTC
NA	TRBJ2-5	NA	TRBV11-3	CASSRASPAETQYF	TGTGCCAGCAGCCGGGCTTCCCCGGCGGAGACCCAGTACTTC
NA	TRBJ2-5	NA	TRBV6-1	CASSEAAGGGETQYF	TGTGCCAGCAGTGAGGCGGCAGGAGGGGGAGAGACCCAGTACTTC
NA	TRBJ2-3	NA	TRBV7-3	CASSLRAVSTDTQYF	TGTGCCAGCAGCCTCCGGGCCGTTAGCACAGATACGCAGTATTTT
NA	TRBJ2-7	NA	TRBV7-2	CASSFGLVYEQYF	TGTGCCAGCAGCTTTGGGTTGGTCTACGAGCAGTACTTC
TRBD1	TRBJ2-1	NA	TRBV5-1	CASSLTGQGYNEQFF	TGCGCCAGCAGCTTGACAGGACAGGGGTACAATGAGCAGTTCTTC
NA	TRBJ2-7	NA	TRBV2	CASSATEFYEQYF	TGTGCCAGCAGTGCAACGGAGTTCTACGAGCAGTACTTC
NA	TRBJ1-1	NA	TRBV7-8	CASTPGRATEAFF	TGTGCCAGCACTCCCGGCCGGGCCACTGAAGCTTTCTTT
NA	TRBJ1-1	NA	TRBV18	CASSPVGGGFTEAFF	TGTGCCAGCTCACCGGTCGGGGGAGGTTTCACTGAAGCTTTCTTT
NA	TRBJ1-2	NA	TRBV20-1	CRGGVKDGYTF	TGCAGGGGAGGGGTAAAGGATGGCTACACCTTC
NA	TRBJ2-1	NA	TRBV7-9	CASSLAGGATPFF	TGTGCCAGCAGCTTAGCGGGCGGAGCCACCCCGTTCTTC
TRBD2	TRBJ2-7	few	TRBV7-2	CASSFGLVYEQYF	TGTGCCAGCAGTTTCGGACTAGTATACGAGCAGTACTTC
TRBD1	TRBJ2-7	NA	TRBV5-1	CASSLAQGDPQYF	TGCGCCAGCAGCTTGGCTCAGGGGGACCCTCAGTACTTC
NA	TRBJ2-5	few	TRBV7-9	CASSRKGGAQYF	TGTGCCAGCAGCCGCAAAGGCGGTGCCCAGTACTTC
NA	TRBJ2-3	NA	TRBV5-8	CASSNLSSGTDTQYF	TGTGCCAGCAGCAATCTATCTAGCGGCACAGATACGCAGTATTTT
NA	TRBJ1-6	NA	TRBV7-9	CASSLLGSYNSPLHF	TGTGCCAGCAGCTTACTGGGATCCTATAATTCACCCCTCCACTTT
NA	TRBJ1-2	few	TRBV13	CASSLGVLSYTF	TGTGCCAGCAGCTTAGGCGTCCTTAGCTACACCTTC
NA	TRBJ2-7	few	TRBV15	CATSRRTLSGDAFEQYF	TGTGCCACCAGCAGACGGACTCTGTCAGGGGACGCTTTCGAGCAGTACTTC
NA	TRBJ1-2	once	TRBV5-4	CASSRELRDYGYTF	TGTGCCAGCAGCAGAGAACTCAGGGACTATGGCTACACCTTC
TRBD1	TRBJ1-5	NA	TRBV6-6	CASSLRGEGNQPQHF	TGTGCCAGCAGCCTCAGGGGGGAGGGCAATCAGCCCCAGCATTTT